These T cell receptor beta chains were read from a single sample in a study of T cell changes during pregnancy in multiple sclerosis. The table came from immunoSEQ multiplex PCR; TCRdb's copy has only in-frame clones and leaves some out. Found here are tens of thousands of clones, about 92% of them singletons; the top ten hold about 0.94%. The source was CD4+ T cells from peripheral blood mononuclear cells, collected in the second trimester of pregnancy. Receptors originate from a female donor in good health, enrolled as a control in a pregnancy study. Each CDR3 is given with its conserved first and last residue. A D gene is named only where the DNA matches it firmly. Some rows mark clone size as missing; the rest say once, few, many or name a class of expanded clone.

D gene	V gene	clone size	J gene	CDR3 protein	CDR3 DNA
-	TRBV10-1	-	TRBJ1-5	CASSEFLGENQPQHF	TGCGCCAGCAGTGAGTTTCTTGGGGAGAATCAGCCCCAGCATTTT
TRBD1	TRBV6-5	-	TRBJ1-2	CASSLLQGADYGYTF	TGTGCCAGCTCCCTACTTCAGGGGGCCGACTATGGCTACACCTTC
TRBD2	TRBV5-1	-	TRBJ2-2	CASSLSGSDTGELFF	TGCGCCAGCAGCTTGAGCGGGAGCGACACCGGGGAGCTGTTTTTT
TRBD2	TRBV6-6	once	TRBJ2-3	CASSYSGTSSDTQYF	TGTGCCAGCAGTTACTCGGGGACTAGCTCAGATACGCAGTATTTT
-	TRBV18	-	TRBJ1-1	CASSPPMIQYTEAFF	TGTGCCAGCTCACCACCGATGATACAGTACACTGAAGCTTTCTTT
-	TRBV30	-	TRBJ1-1	CAWSRNTEAFF	TGTGCCTGGAGTCGGAACACTGAAGCTTTCTTT
TRBD1	TRBV15	-	TRBJ2-7	CATSTGSYRGFTYEQYF	TGTGCCACCAGCACCGGGTCCTACAGGGGATTTACCTACGAGCAGTACTTC
TRBD1	TRBV11-1	-	TRBJ2-1	CASSVGQGFLDEQFF	TGTGCCAGCAGCGTTGGACAGGGGTTTTTGGATGAGCAGTTCTTC
-	TRBV9	once	TRBJ2-7	CASSVGAPFSYEQYF	TGTGCCAGCAGCGTAGGAGCCCCTTTCTCCTACGAGCAGTACTTC
-	TRBV5-4	once	TRBJ2-7	CASSLVDSPGYEQYF	TGTGCCAGCAGCTTGGTTGACAGTCCGGGCTACGAGCAGTACTTC
-	TRBV9	-	TRBJ2-1	CASSVTAANNEQFF	TGTGCCAGCAGCGTAACAGCCGCTAACAATGAGCAGTTCTTC
TRBD1	TRBV5-1	-	TRBJ2-3	CASSLDDRETDTQYF	TGCGCCAGCAGCTTGGACGACAGGGAGACAGATACGCAGTATTTT
TRBD1	TRBV27	once	TRBJ2-7	CASSFGQGYEQYF	TGTGCCAGCAGCTTCGGACAGGGCTACGAGCAGTACTTC
-	TRBV29-1	-	TRBJ1-2	CSARQDGYTF	TGCAGCGCCCGACAGGATGGCTACACCTTC
-	TRBV27	-	TRBJ1-2	CASSLREGGRGNYGYTF	TGTGCCAGCAGTTTAAGAGAGGGCGGGCGAGGTAACTATGGCTACACCTTC
TRBD1	TRBV19	-	TRBJ1-1	CASRAGQGTKNTEAFF	TGTGCCAGTAGGGCTGGACAGGGGACAAAGAACACTGAAGCTTTCTTT
-	TRBV30	-	TRBJ1-5	CAWDRSNQPQHF	TGTGCCTGGGACAGAAGCAATCAGCCCCAGCATTTT
-	TRBV4-1	-	TRBJ2-1	CASSPHTSFNEQFF	TGCGCCAGCAGCCCGCACACTAGCTTCAATGAGCAGTTCTTC
-	TRBV30	-	TRBJ2-4	CAWSVHRGNIQYF	TGTGCCTGGAGTGTACATCGGGGGAACATTCAGTACTTC